This T cell receptor beta chain was sequenced during a study of CD8+CD57+ T cells in acquired aplastic anemia. As for the study in general: DNA from sorted CD4+ and CD8+ cells averaged approximately 3.5 ug.

Profiling of TCR beta VDJ combinations and CDR3 sequences used genomic DNA as template. One entry per CDR3 protein, called by TCRdb with MiXCR from the reads. The repertoire holds approximately 200,000 distinct CDR3 sequences, with under 65% as singletons. The sequence was collected from a human donor in good health. Input material: sorted CD4+, CD8+, or CD8+CD57+ T cells (not recorded which) from PBMCs.

The CDR3 DNA reads as TGTGCCAGCAGAGGAGGGGGCTCCTATAATTCACCCCTCCACTTT. This codes for CASRGGGSYNSPLHF. This chain links TRBV7-2 with TRBJ1-6; tentative D call: TRBD1 (6 bases). The CDR3 length is 15 residues. V lost 6 bases to trimming and J lost 0 bases, with 9 bases between them. CDR1 and CDR2 (germline): SGHTA, FQGNSA.